Following are 30 T cell receptor beta chains from one sample sequenced in a study of graft-versus-host responses after intestinal transplantation. The method was immunoSEQ multiplex PCR; TCRdb's version includes in-frame clones alone and lacks a portion of them. The table includes 80,000 to 100,000 clones, about 89% detected once. Which antigens these TCRs recognize remains unknown. The starting material was unstimulated CD4+ T cells sorted from spleen or lymph node cells, obtained before intestinal transplant. The receptors were gathered from a human donor who received an intestinal transplant.

V usage is TRBV2 and J usage is TRBJ1-2; D is uncertain. The CDR3 runs 11 residues. The germline CDR1 and CDR2 sequences are SNHLY and FYNNEI. Trimming took off 7 bases at V and 4 bases at J, with 7 bases between the two ends. The CDR3 DNA reads TGTGCCAGCACTTGGAGCTATGGCTACACCTTC. This sequence encodes CASTWSYGYTF.

V is TRBV5-6 and J is TRBJ1-1; 11 bases align to TRBD1. CDR1 is SGHDT and CDR2 is YYEEEE in the germline V gene. V trimming: 1 base; J trimming: 2 bases; junction bases outside the gene matches: 1. The CDR3 runs 15 residues. The CDR3 DNA reads TGTGCCAGCAGCTTGTGGACAGGGGGCAACACTGAAGCTTTCTTT. This codes for CASSLWTGGNTEAFF.

The rearrangement joins TRBV4-2 to TRBJ1-6; possibly TRBD1 for D (6 bases). The germline V gene encodes CDR1 LGHNA and CDR2 YNFKEQ. This CDR3 has 15 residues. The V end was cut by 0 bases, the J end by 10 bases, with 13 bases between. The CDR3 reads CASSQEVGALSPLHF. The CDR3 nucleotides read TGTGCCAGCAGCCAAGAGGTGGGGGCTCTATCACCCCTCCACTTT.

With respect to this clone: The sample carries other DNA sequences with the same CDR3. V and J are TRBV6-1 and TRBJ2-5; TRBD2 matches at 10 bases. The CDR3 sequence is 14 residues long. V gave up 7 bases and J gave up 5 bases; unmatched junction bases: 7. Germline CDR1 MNHNS, CDR2 SASEGT. The CDR3 nucleotides are TGTGCCAGCAATTTAGCGGGAGGAGGGGAGACCCAGTACTTC. Its translation is CASNLAGGGETQYF.

The rearrangement joins TRBV5-1 to TRBJ2-7; TRBD2 agrees at 7 bases. The J segment lost 6 bases and the V segment lost 0 bases, leaving 12 bases of the junction unmatched. The V gene's germline CDR1 is SGHRS and CDR2 YFSETQ. The CDR3 runs 16 residues. For the CDR3, the DNA is TGCGCCAGCAGCTTGGTGTCTGCGGGAGCCCTTAGCGAGCAGTACTTC. Protein sequence: CASSLVSAGALSEQYF.

The rearrangement uses TRBV27 and TRBJ2-1; D is uncertain. The ends were cut back, 5 bases at V and 6 bases at J, with 11 bases in the middle. The CDR3 has 13 amino acids. Germline CDR1 and CDR2: MNHEY and SMNVEV (reference sequence). In DNA, the CDR3 is TGTGCCAGCAGTAATCTCGCCGGCAATGAGCAGTTCTTC. Its protein is CASSNLAGNEQFF.

V and J are TRBV7-3 and TRBJ2-3; the match to TRBD2 covers 13 bases. J gave up 4 bases and V 3 bases, and 10 bases lay outside the gene matches. Looked up from germline, CDR1 is SGHTA and CDR2 is FQGTGA. The CDR3 contains 18 residues. The CDR3 coding sequence is TGTGCCAGCAGCTTCCTCGGGACTAGCGGGGCCCCCCCAGATACGCAGTATTTT. It specifies CASSFLGTSGAPPDTQYF. The whole variable domain, filled in from reference TRBV7-3 and TRBJ2-3, reads GAGVSQTPSNKVTEKGKYVELRCDPISGHTALYWYRQSLGQGPEFLIYFQGTGAADDSGLPNDRFFAVRPEGSVSTLKIQRTERGDSAVYLCASSFLGTSGAPPDTQYFGPGTRLTVL.

This clone showed up just once. The chain carries TRBV6-1 and TRBJ2-7; 7 nucleotides line up with TRBD1. The CDR3 contains 15 residues. Per germline, CDR1 MNHNS and CDR2 SASEGT. V shed 7 bases, J shed 2 bases, and the junction held 11 bases outside the gene matches. Written as DNA, the CDR3 is TGTGCCAGCACTAAGGGGCAGGGGGTAGCCTACGAGCAGTACTTC. This sequence encodes CASTKGQGVAYEQYF.

The rearrangement uses TRBV28 and TRBJ2-1; maybe TRBD1 (6 bases). Between the trimmed V and J ends, which lost 7 bases and 7 bases, there was a span of 20 bases. CDR3 size: 15 residues. Looked up from germline, CDR1 is MDHEN and CDR2 is SYDVKM. CDR3 bases: TGTGCCAGCAACCGGACTCAGGGGTGTAAAAATGAGCAGTTCTTC. Protein sequence: CASNRTQGCKNEQFF.

This sequence joins TRBV5-1 and TRBJ1-1; TRBD1 might be the D (6 bases). Trimming stripped 0 bases from V and 0 bases from J, with 9 bases between. The CDR3 sequence is 15 residues long. From germline, CDR1 is SGHRS and CDR2 YFSETQ. In nucleotides, the CDR3 is TGCGCCAGCAGCTTGGTGGCAGGGGTGAACACTGAAGCTTTCTTT. Residues: CASSLVAGVNTEAFF.

The chain uses TRBV5-1 and TRBJ2-7; 7 nucleotides match TRBD1. After removal of 2 bases from V and 2 bases from J, the junction contained 4 bases not matched to a gene. Germline CDR1 is SGHRS and CDR2 is YFSETQ. The CDR3 length is 14 residues. This CDR3 is CASSFGQETYEQYF. DNA of the CDR3: TGCGCCAGCAGCTTCGGACAGGAAACCTACGAGCAGTACTTC.

The chain recombines TRBV28 with TRBJ1-3, with 8 bases matching TRBD1. V was clipped by 9 bases and J by 4 bases; unmatched bases: 8. CDR3 length equals 14 residues. In germline, CDR1 is MDHEN, CDR2 SYDVKM. The CDR3 nucleotides read TGTGCCAGTATAGACAGGGGCGCGGGAAACACCATATATTTT. Protein: CASIDRGAGNTIYF.

The rearrangement links TRBV7-2 to TRBJ2-7; 13 bases match TRBD2. J gave up 7 bases and V 4 bases, and 7 bases lay outside the gene matches. This CDR3 comprises 15 residues. Germline-derived CDR1 and CDR2 are SGHTA and FQGNSA. The CDR3 region is CASSSGLAGEGEQYF. For the CDR3, the DNA is TGTGCCAGCAGCTCCGGACTAGCGGGAGAGGGGGAGCAGTACTTC.

This clone was counted between two and nine times. The chain links TRBV19 to TRBJ2-6, with 7 bases lining up with TRBD2. Germline loops: CDR1 LNHDA, CDR2 SQIVND (reference sequence). The CDR3 contains 18 residues. The J segment lost 0 bases and the V segment lost 5 bases, leaving 10 bases of the junction unmatched. The CDR3: CASSLGLGGFSGANVLTF. As DNA, the CDR3 is TGTGCCAGTAGTCTCGGACTAGGAGGCTTCTCTGGGGCCAACGTCCTGACTTTC.

The chain uses TRBV28 and TRBJ1-3; tentative D call: TRBD1 (5 bases). Trimming left V 5 bases short and J 2 bases short, with 13 bases between. The CDR3 loop spans 15 amino acids. Germline V gives CDR1 MDHEN, CDR2 SYDVKM. CDR3 nucleotides: TGTGCCAGCAGTCGTGGGGGGGTTACTGGAAACACCATATATTTT. Translation gives CASSRGGVTGNTIYF.

The chain joins TRBV5-4 to TRBJ2-7, with 7 bases fitting TRBD1. This CDR3 has 14 amino acids. CDR1 and CDR2 from the germline V gene are SGHNT and YYREEE (reference sequence). J lost 0 bases, V lost 3 bases, and 3 bases had no gene match. The chain's CDR3 is CASSSRTGSYEQYF. CDR3 bases: TGTGCCAGCAGCTCACGGACAGGCTCCTACGAGCAGTACTTC.

The V and J genes are TRBV4-1 and TRBJ2-7, with D possibly matching TRBD2 (6 bases). The CDR3 is made up of 13 amino acids. Trimming shortened V by 1 base and J by 5 bases, and 9 bases separated the two germline ends. Germline assignment: CDR1 MGHRA and CDR2 YSYEKL. This CDR3 is CASSQVWGDEQYF. CDR3 DNA: TGCGCCAGCAGCCAAGTCTGGGGGGACGAGCAGTACTTC.

This clone has only a few counts. V usage is TRBV5-1 and J usage is TRBJ1-3, with D unclear. This CDR3 is 16 amino acids long. The V end was cut by 0 bases, the J end by 4 bases, with 14 bases between. Germline V lookup: CDR1 SGHRS, CDR2 YFSETQ. This CDR3 reads CASSLGAGLSGNTIYF. The CDR3 coding sequence is TGCGCCAGCAGCTTGGGGGCAGGCCTCTCGGGAAACACCATATATTTT.

The chain couples TRBV28 to TRBJ2-5; 12 nucleotides agree with TRBD1. Germline V gene data show CDR1 as MDHEN and CDR2 as SYDVKM. The V and J ends lost 2 bases and 5 bases, in that order; junction bases with no gene match: 6. The CDR3 is 16 amino acids. The CDR3 here is CASSLIGTGGSETQYF. The CDR3 nucleotides are TGTGCCAGCAGTTTAATCGGGACAGGGGGCAGTGAGACCCAGTACTTC. Based on the CDR3 plus reference TRBV28 and TRBJ2-5, the full variable domain is DVKVTQSSRYLVKRTGEKVFLECVQDMDHENMFWYRQDPGLGLRLIYFSYDVKMKEKGDIPEGYSVSREKKERFSLILESASTNQTSMYLCASSLIGTGGSETQYFGPGTRLLVL.

This rearrangement joins TRBV5-1 to TRBJ2-5; the D gene is possibly TRBD1 (6 bases). The CDR3 is made up of 15 amino acids. The ends were cut back, 0 bases at V and 9 bases at J, with 18 bases in the middle. CDR1 and CDR2 from the germline V gene are SGHRS and YFSETQ. CDR3 amino acids: CASSLEPGTRTAQYF. The CDR3 coding sequence is TGCGCCAGCAGCTTGGAGCCGGGGACACGGACGGCCCAGTACTTC.

The chain uses TRBV2 and TRBJ2-5; no firm D call. The CDR3 totals 11 residues. Trimming shortened V by 6 bases and J by 1 base, and 3 bases separated the two germline ends. In germline, CDR1 is SNHLY, CDR2 FYNNEI. The chain's CDR3 is CASRSQETQYF. The CDR3 coding sequence is TGTGCCAGCAGGAGCCAAGAGACCCAGTACTTC.

This chain links TRBV27 with TRBJ2-1; maybe TRBD2 (5 bases). V shed 5 bases and J shed 6 bases, with 17 bases lying between them. Germline V lookup: CDR1 MNHEY, CDR2 SMNVEV (reference sequence). CDR3 length: 15 residues. The CDR3 coding sequence is TGTGCCAGCAGTCCCCTACCCTTAACTAGCAATGAGCAGTTCTTC. Translation gives CASSPLPLTSNEQFF.

This sequence joins TRBV29-1 and TRBJ2-5, with D tentatively TRBD2 (5 bases). CDR1 and CDR2 (germline): SQVTM, ANQGSEA. The CDR3 is 13 residues long. Trimming left V 6 bases short and J 0 bases short, with 11 bases between. The CDR3 DNA follows: TGCAGCGTATCCCGAGGGTACCAAGAGACCCAGTACTTC. Translating it yields CSVSRGYQETQYF.

The chain joins TRBV10-3 to TRBJ2-2, with 7 bases identical to TRBD1. Germline CDR1 reads ENHRY; CDR2 reads SYGVKD. The trim removed 4 bases at V and 7 bases at J, leaving 9 bases unmatched. The CDR3 consists of 15 residues. The CDR3 nucleotides are TGTGCCATCAGTGGAATCGGGACAGTCGGCGGGGAGCTGTTTTTT. It codes for CAISGIGTVGGELFF.

The chain links TRBV15 to TRBJ1-5, with TRBD1 as a possible D gene (5 bases). CDR3 size: 14 residues. In germline, CDR1 is LNHNV, CDR2 YYDKDF (reference sequence). V shed 0 bases and J shed 2 bases, with 5 bases lying between them. The CDR3 loop reads CATSREQGNQPQHF. CDR3 coding DNA: TGTGCCACCAGCAGAGAACAGGGCAATCAGCCCCAGCATTTT.

CDR3 sequence: CASRPRARNYGYTF. The CDR3 DNA reads TGTGCCAGCAGACCCAGGGCGCGAAACTATGGCTACACCTTC. V usage is TRBV6-5 and J usage is TRBJ1-2; perhaps TRBD1 as D (5 bases). Looked up from germline, CDR1 is MNHEY and CDR2 is SVGAGI. V was shortened by 6 bases and J by 2 bases, with 13 bases between the two germline ends. The CDR3 is 14 amino acids.

V is TRBV5-4 and J is TRBJ2-2, with TRBD2 identical over 8 bases. The germline gives CDR1 SGHNT, CDR2 YYREEE (reference sequence). With 0 bases clipped from V and 6 bases from J, the junction kept 4 bases outside the gene matches. The CDR3 is 15 amino acids. The chain's CDR3 is CASSLAGGVSGELFF. In DNA form, the CDR3 reads TGTGCCAGCAGCTTGGCCGGGGGGGTTTCCGGGGAGCTGTTTTTT.

The V and J genes are TRBV18 and TRBJ2-7, with 7 bases fitting TRBD2. The CDR3 runs 13 residues. Looked up from germline, CDR1 is KGHSH and CDR2 is LQKENI. J was trimmed by 3 bases and V by 5 bases; bases with no gene match: 4. In DNA, the CDR3 is TGTGCCAGCTCAGAACTAGCGAACTACGAGCAGTACTTC. Translating gives CASSELANYEQYF.

This clone has a handful of counts. This rearrangement joins TRBV6-6 to TRBJ2-7; D gene uncertain. V gave up 0 bases and J gave up 7 bases, with 10 bases separating them. This CDR3 spans 13 amino acids. Germline V gene lookup returns CDR1 MNHNY and CDR2 SVGAGI (reference sequence). The CDR3 loop is CASSYSGAPEQYF. CDR3 nucleotide sequence: TGTGCCAGCAGTTACTCGGGCGCGCCGGAGCAGTACTTC.

The J gene is TRBJ2-3, the V gene TRBV5-1, with 11 bases that match TRBD1. J lost 5 bases, V lost 4 bases, and 6 bases had no gene match. The CDR3 spans 15 residues. Germline V lookup: CDR1 SGHRS, CDR2 YFSETQ. CDR3: CASSRDRGDIDTQYF. The CDR3 coding sequence is TGCGCCAGCAGCCGGGACAGGGGGGATATAGATACGCAGTATTTT.